This TCR beta chain was documented in a study of control samples from healthy donors and cancer patients. Profiled with immunoSEQ multiplex PCR; TCRdb holds only in-frame clones, not every one. The sample holds 98,000 or so clones; approximately 82% are singletons and the top ten take around 6.2%. This clonotype was sampled from a man aged 18-30 years in good health. The sequencing input was blood.

CDR3: CAWNRQLISYNSPLHF. The CDR3 nucleotides read TGTGCCTGGAACAGACAGCTAATCTCCTATAATTCACCCCTCCACTTT. The chain has TRBV30 and TRBJ1-6; D may be TRBD1 (5 bases). Germline loops: CDR1 GTSNPN, CDR2 SVGIG (reference sequence). The CDR3 contains 16 residues. V was clipped by 4 bases and J by 0 bases, with 13 bases between them.